A single sample is the source of the 28 T cell receptor beta chains below, sequenced in a study of T cells in localized non-small cell lung cancer. Assay used: immunoSEQ multiplex PCR; TCRdb lists only in-frame clones, some missing. The table has approximately 76,000 clones, more than 70% seen once. Specimen: peripheral blood, collected before any cancer treatment. Receptor source: a female donor at least 60 years old with stage I lung adenocarcinoma.

The CDR3 region is CASSQESLAQSSYNSPLHF. The CDR3 DNA reads TGTGCCAGCAGCCAAGAAAGTCTGGCGCAGAGCTCCTATAATTCACCCCTCCACTTT. The chain links TRBV14 to TRBJ1-6; no reliable D call. With 0 bases removed from V and 0 bases from J, the gap between germline ends came to 15 bases. CDR3 length: 19 amino acids. Germline V gene sequence: CDR1 SGHDN, CDR2 FVKESK.

Written as DNA, the CDR3 is TGCGCCAGCAGCACCGGACAGGCCGTGGGTGAAAAACTGTTTTTT. Translating gives CASSTGQAVGEKLFF. The chain is built from TRBV5-1 and TRBJ1-4; 7 nucleotides agree with TRBD1. After removal of 4 bases from V and 7 bases from J, the junction contained 10 bases not matched to a gene. Germline assignment: CDR1 SGHRS and CDR2 YFSETQ. There are 15 residues in the CDR3.

The chain's CDR3 is CASSQPQGSYGYTF. The CDR3 coding sequence is TGTGCCAGCAGTCAACCTCAGGGTAGCTATGGCTACACCTTC. The rearrangement joins TRBV6-6 to TRBJ1-2; TRBD1 might be the D (5 bases). The CDR3 is made up of 14 amino acids. Trimming removed 5 bases from V and 4 bases from J, with 14 bases in between. From germline, CDR1 is MNHNY and CDR2 SVGAGI (reference sequence).

This sequence joins TRBV7-8 and TRBJ1-1, with no clear D. Germline CDR1 SGHVS, CDR2 FQNEAQ. The CDR3 contains 16 residues. The ends were cut back, 1 base at V and 0 bases at J, with 12 bases in the middle. This CDR3 reads CASSLEPGHMNTEAFF. Here the CDR3 DNA reads TGTGCCAGCAGCTTAGAACCTGGGCACATGAACACTGAAGCTTTCTTT.

The rearrangement uses TRBV7-8 and TRBJ2-1; a weak D match, TRBD2 (5 bases). Germline CDR1 is SGHVS and CDR2 is FQNEAQ. V lost 5 bases and J 7 bases, leaving 9 bases between the germline ends. The CDR3 consists of 12 residues. The CDR3 protein is CASSERPNEQFF. CDR3 bases: TGTGCCAGCAGCGAGCGGCCGAATGAGCAGTTCTTC.

The V gene is TRBV19, the J gene TRBJ1-2; 9 bases are a match to TRBD1. Germline loops: CDR1 LNHDA, CDR2 SQIVND (reference sequence). The J segment lost 2 bases and the V segment lost 5 bases, leaving 9 bases of the junction unmatched. The CDR3 has 16 residues. DNA for the CDR3: TGTGCCAGTAGTGAACTAGGACAGGGGAGAAACTATGGCTACACCTTC. The encoded protein is CASSELGQGRNYGYTF. Using reference TRBV19 and TRBJ1-2 for the parts outside the CDR3, the full variable domain is DGGITQSPKYLFRKEGQNVTLSCEQNLNHDAMYWYRQDPGQGLRLIYYSQIVNDFQKGDIAEGYSVSREKKESFPLTVTSAQKNPTAFYLCASSELGQGRNYGYTFGSGTRLTVV.

The chain employs TRBV9 and TRBJ2-7; D is perhaps TRBD2 (6 bases). The CDR3 has 15 amino acids. Trimming took 1 base from V and 3 from J, leaving 14 bases between them. From germline, CDR1 is SGDLS and CDR2 YYNGEE. The CDR3 protein is CASSVRDGTYYEQYF. The CDR3 DNA follows: TGTGCCAGCAGCGTAAGGGACGGGACTTACTACGAGCAGTACTTC.

The chain recombines TRBV29-1 with TRBJ2-1, with D perhaps matching TRBD1 or TRBD2 (5 bases each). The CDR3 extends over 15 amino acids. Germline V gene lookup returns CDR1 SQVTM and CDR2 ANQGSEA. V was trimmed by 5 bases and J by 7 bases, leaving 21 bases between them. CDR3 amino acids: CSVSLLRGDTNEQFF. In DNA form, the CDR3 reads TGCAGCGTTTCGCTCTTAAGAGGGGATACAAATGAGCAGTTCTTC.

The gene calls are TRBV9 and TRBJ2-3, with 8 bases matching TRBD2. CDR1 is SGDLS, CDR2 YYNGEE, per germline. CDR3 length: 14 amino acids. V lost 3 bases and J lost 4; bases outside the gene matches: 4. This chain's CDR3 is CASSDSGVADTQYF. The CDR3 region has the DNA TGTGCCAGCAGCGATAGCGGGGTGGCAGATACGCAGTATTTT.

The rearrangement uses TRBV5-1 and TRBJ2-7; 8 nucleotides match TRBD1. The CDR3 totals 15 residues. Germline CDR1 is SGHRS and CDR2 is YFSETQ. Trimming at V came to 6 bases and at J to 3 bases, leaving 11 bases not matched to a gene. The CDR3 DNA reads TGCGCCAGCACGAAGTTCGGGACAGGACACTACGAGCAGTACTTC. This encodes CASTKFGTGHYEQYF.

Comments on this clone: In the same sample, other DNA sequences code for this CDR3. The chain is built from TRBV4-3 and TRBJ1-1; no firm D call. CDR1 is LGHNA, CDR2 YSLEER, per germline. V was shortened by 0 bases and J by 4 bases, with 6 bases between the two germline ends. The CDR3 has 13 amino acids. CDR3 DNA: TGCGCCAGCAGCCAAGATTCAGGCACTGAAGCTTTCTTT. It yields the protein CASSQDSGTEAFF.

The chain links TRBV6-5 to TRBJ2-7; D possibly matches TRBD1 or TRBD2 (5 bases each). Germline V CDR1 and CDR2: MNHEY, SVGAGI. The CDR3 covers 15 residues. V was clipped by 2 bases and J by 7 bases, with 18 bases between them. CDR3 sequence (DNA): TGTGCCAGCAGTTACAGGCAGGGAGATTTGCGGGAGCAGTACTTC. Translated, it gives CASSYRQGDLREQYF.

J is TRBJ1-1 and V is TRBV11-1, with D perhaps TRBD1 (6 bases). CDR1 is SGHAT and CDR2 is FQDESV in the germline V gene (reference sequence). V was shortened by 5 bases and J by 3 bases, with 13 bases between the two germline ends. This CDR3 is built from 14 residues. CDR3 protein: CASSGGADYTEAFF. CDR3 bases: TGTGCCAGCAGCGGGGGGGCAGACTACACTGAAGCTTTCTTT.

The chain employs TRBV9 and TRBJ2-6; D gene unclear. The germline V gene encodes CDR1 SGDLS and CDR2 YYNGEE. V lost 6 bases and J 0 bases, leaving 7 bases between the germline ends. This CDR3 is 14 amino acids long. The CDR3 sequence: CASTHNSGANVLTF. CDR3 sequence (DNA): TGTGCCAGCACCCACAACTCTGGGGCCAACGTCCTGACTTTC. The whole variable domain, remainder taken from reference TRBV9 and TRBJ2-6, is DSGVTQTPKHLITATGQRVTLRCSPRSGDLSVYWYQQSLDQGLQFLIQYYNGEERAKGNILERFSAQQFPDLHSELNLSSLELGDSALYFCASTHNSGANVLTFGAGSRLTVL.

The rearrangement uses TRBV25-1 and TRBJ1-1, with TRBD1 matching over 7 bases. V was pared by 0 bases and J by 3 bases, with 4 bases of the junction left unmatched. CDR1 is MGHDK, CDR2 SYGVNS, per germline. This CDR3 has 15 amino acids. This CDR3 reads CASSEYNRGYTEAFF. CDR3 bases: TGTGCCAGCAGTGAATATAACAGGGGCTACACTGAAGCTTTCTTT.

The chain employs TRBV28 and TRBJ1-2, with a weak D call TRBD1 (5 bases). This CDR3 is 15 amino acids long. The V gene's germline CDR1 is MDHEN and CDR2 SYDVKM. Trimming removed 1 base at V and 7 bases at J, with 16 bases between. For the CDR3, the DNA is TGTGCCAGCAGTTTATCGGGGGGTCCGGAACGTGGCTACACCTTC. Protein sequence: CASSLSGGPERGYTF.

V usage is TRBV11-2 and J usage is TRBJ2-1, with D possibly TRBD1 on 7 matching bases. Germline V lookup: CDR1 SGHAT, CDR2 FQNNGV. This CDR3 comprises 13 residues. V lost 5 bases, J lost 7 bases, and 12 bases lay in between. This chain's CDR3 is CASSGAGGNEQFF. CDR3 DNA: TGTGCCAGCAGCGGCGCAGGGGGGAATGAGCAGTTCTTC. Variable domain in full (rest from reference TRBV11-2 and TRBJ2-1): EAGVAQSPRYKIIEKRQSVAFWCNPISGHATLYWYQQILGQGPKLLIQFQNNGVVDDSQLPKDRFSAERLKGVDSTLKIQPAKLEDSAVYLCASSGAGGNEQFFGPGTRLTVL.

A remark on this clone: An end of the junction does not agree with germline; a read error may underlie this. The chain uses TRBV11-1 and TRBJ2-7; 9 bases are shared with TRBD1. In germline, CDR1 is SGHAT, CDR2 FQDESV (reference sequence). CDR3 length equals 13 residues. The CDR3 protein is CASSARRDRVLRF. CDR3 nucleotides: TGTGCCAGCAGCGCCAGACGGGACAGGGTTTTGCGCTTC.

The V gene is TRBV28, the J gene TRBJ2-3; 9 bases map to TRBD1. Per the germline V gene, CDR1 is MDHEN and CDR2 is SYDVKM. J was trimmed by 3 bases and V by 4 bases; bases with no gene match: 11. The CDR3 runs 17 residues. CDR3 nucleotide sequence: TGTGCCAGCAGTTCACCGACCGGGACAGGGCGTACAGATACGCAGTATTTT. Translation: CASSSPTGTGRTDTQYF.

In this sample, this clone turned up a few times. The chain carries TRBV10-3 and TRBJ1-1; no firm D call. CDR3 length: 15 amino acids. V lost 3 bases, J lost 2 bases, and 13 bases lay in between. The V gene's germline CDR1 is ENHRY and CDR2 SYGVKD. The CDR3 DNA reads as TGTGCCATCAGTGACACCGGACGGCTTAACACTGAAGCTTTCTTT. Protein sequence: CAISDTGRLNTEAFF.

The chain joins TRBV7-3 to TRBJ2-2; D possibly matches TRBD1 or TRBD2 (5 bases each). CDR1 is SGHTA, CDR2 FQGTGA, per germline. Trimming removed 5 bases from V and 8 bases from J, with 15 bases in between. The CDR3 length is 14 residues. Here the CDR3 DNA reads TGTGCCAGCAGCCGGGACGACGCCACGGGGGAGCTGTTTTTT. It encodes CASSRDDATGELFF.

The genes are TRBV4-2 and TRBJ1-5, with unresolved D. Germline V CDR1 and CDR2: LGHNA, YNFKEQ. CDR3 size: 16 residues. Trimming cost V 8 bases and J 4 bases, with 21 bases left between them. CDR3 DNA sequence: TGTGCCAGCTCCCATTCTGGAAGAGGGCGGAATCAGCCCCAGCATTTT. Translating gives CASSHSGRGRNQPQHF.

This clone was seen more than once but under ten times. The V and J genes are TRBV6-5 and TRBJ2-7; 7 bases match TRBD1. Per germline, CDR1 MNHEY and CDR2 SVGAGI. V lost 6 bases to trimming and J lost 4 bases; unmatched junction nucleotides: 9. The CDR3 consists of 14 residues. The CDR3 bases are TGTGCCAGCAGCCTACTCAGGGACAGTTACGAGCAGTACTTC. Protein sequence: CASSLLRDSYEQYF.

V usage is TRBV5-6 and J usage is TRBJ2-3, with a weak D call TRBD2 (5 bases). Trimming took off 4 bases at V and 2 bases at J, with 17 bases between the two ends. Per the germline V gene, CDR1 is SGHDT and CDR2 is YYEEEE. The CDR3 contains 16 residues. The CDR3 DNA reads as TGTGCCAGCAGCCACTCAATAACTAGATTCACAGATACGCAGTATTTT. It is translated as CASSHSITRFTDTQYF.

This clone was observed a single time. The CDR3 sequence is CSVEPGKNTGELFF. As DNA, the CDR3 is TGCAGCGTTGAACCGGGCAAGAACACCGGGGAGCTGTTTTTT. The rearrangement joins TRBV29-1 to TRBJ2-2; D is ambiguous. Trimming cost V 2 bases and J 1 base, with 8 bases left between them. This CDR3 is built from 14 residues. CDR1 is SQVTM, CDR2 ANQGSEA, per germline.

This clone came up once. J is TRBJ2-1 and V is TRBV10-3, with TRBD2 matching over 15 bases. The germline V gene has CDR1 ENHRY and CDR2 SYGVKD. The ends lost 4 bases at V and 3 bases at J; junction bases unmatched: 10. CDR3 length: 19 amino acids. In DNA form, the CDR3 reads TGTGCCATCAGTGCCCCGGGACTAGCGGGGGGCCTCCGCTACAATGAGCAGTTCTTC. It yields the protein CAISAPGLAGGLRYNEQFF.

The rearrangement joins TRBV5-8 to TRBJ2-3; D possibly matches TRBD1 or TRBD2 (5 bases each). The CDR3 consists of 14 residues. Germline V gives CDR1 SGHTS, CDR2 YDEGEE. V was trimmed by 5 bases and J by 5 bases, leaving 15 bases between them. In nucleotides, the CDR3 is TGTGCCAGCAGGGGATGGGGGTTTGAAGATACGCAGTATTTT. Its translation: CASRGWGFEDTQYF.

This clone has more than one count but fewer than ten. The CDR3, as DNA: TGTGCCAGCGAAAGGAGGGGATCCGGGGAGCTGTTTTTT. It translates to CASERRGSGELFF. The gene calls are TRBV6-5 and TRBJ2-2, with D perhaps TRBD2 (6 bases). The CDR3 loop spans 13 amino acids. V lost 8 bases and J 6 bases, leaving 13 bases between the germline ends. Germline CDR1 reads MNHEY; CDR2 reads SVGAGI.